One and the same sample provided the 8 T cell receptor beta chains below, sequenced in a study of blood T cell repertoires in COVID-19. This table comes from immunoSEQ multiplex PCR, and its TCRdb copy is limited to in-frame clones, with some not included. The sample records roughly 240,000 clones, almost 85% being singletons. Sequencing was carried out using PBMCs or T cells enriched from blood (not recorded which). The origin of the receptors is a woman in her 50s with acute COVID-19.

This chain links TRBV14 with TRBJ1-2, with a tentative D call TRBD1 (5 bases). V dropped 0 bases and J dropped 5 bases, with 10 bases sitting between them. Germline CDR1 reads SGHDN; CDR2 reads FVKESK. The CDR3 extends over 14 amino acids. CDR3 nucleotide sequence: TGTGCCAGCAGCCAAGATCTGGGGGGGTATGGCTACACCTTC. Translation: CASSQDLGGYGYTF.

J is TRBJ2-5 and V is TRBV2; TRBD2 matches at 9 bases. The germline V gene has CDR1 SNHLY and CDR2 FYNNEI. V shed 5 bases and J 4 bases; nucleotides not matched to a gene: 8. The CDR3 length is 15 residues. This chain's CDR3 is CASSRRGGAGETQYF. In DNA, the CDR3 is TGTGCCAGCAGTCGACGCGGGGGGGCGGGAGAGACCCAGTACTTC.

The chain carries TRBV7-8 and TRBJ1-2, with TRBD1 matching 9 bases. There are 16 residues in the CDR3. Germline V gene lookup returns CDR1 SGHVS and CDR2 FQNEAQ. Trimming took 5 bases from V and 10 from J; bases not matched to a gene: 17. The CDR3 region is CASSLGTGLGGMLYTF. The CDR3 nucleotides are TGTGCCAGCAGCCTCGGGACAGGGTTGGGTGGTATGCTCTACACCTTC.

The rearrangement uses TRBV27 and TRBJ2-7; TRBD1 agrees at 9 bases. This CDR3 comprises 12 residues. Germline trimming cut 10 bases from V and 2 bases from J; bases unmatched to any gene: 3. Looked up from germline, CDR1 is MNHEY and CDR2 is SMNVEV (reference sequence). The chain's CDR3 is CATRTGAYEQYF. DNA of the CDR3: TGTGCCACCAGGACAGGGGCCTACGAGCAGTACTTC.

This clone was seen a single time. The chain recombines TRBV29-1 with TRBJ1-2, with TRBD1 matching over 7 bases. Per the germline V gene, CDR1 is SQVTM and CDR2 is ANQGSEA. The V segment lost 7 bases and the J segment 4 bases; nucleotides outside the gene matches: 15. CDR3 length: 15 amino acids. CDR3 nucleotides: TGCAGCGCAACCTCTGGAGGGGGCCCCATCTATGGCTACACCTTC. It translates to CSATSGGGPIYGYTF.

The chain combines TRBV30 with TRBJ2-2; TRBD2 matches 10 bases. The CDR3 runs 15 residues. The trim removed 3 bases at V and 9 bases at J, leaving 10 bases unmatched. Germline CDR1 reads GTSNPN; CDR2 reads SVGIG (reference sequence). CDR3 nucleotide sequence: TGTGCCTGGAGCCCCGGGACTAGCGTTACCAGGGAGCTGTTTTTT. It specifies CAWSPGTSVTRELFF.

The rearrangement joins TRBV7-2 to TRBJ1-4; 11 bases agree with TRBD1. CDR1 is SGHTA and CDR2 is FQGNSA in the germline V gene. The CDR3 spans 15 residues. The junction had 1 base not matched to a gene; V was cut back by 3 bases and J by 4 bases. The CDR3 DNA reads as TGTGCCAGCAGCTTGGGACAGGGGGTTAATGAAAAACTGTTTTTT. Its protein is CASSLGQGVNEKLFF.

The chain has TRBV6-5 and TRBJ1-2, with 10 bases lining up with TRBD1. The V and J ends lost 2 bases and 4 bases, in that order; junction bases with no gene match: 7. Germline V CDR1 and CDR2: MNHEY, SVGAGI. The CDR3 consists of 16 residues. DNA of the CDR3: TGTGCCAGCAGTTACGTAGGGACAGGGGTTTTCTATGGCTACACCTTC. It yields the protein CASSYVGTGVFYGYTF.